Shown below are 3 T cell receptor beta chains from a single sample sequenced in a study of T cells after yellow fever vaccination. TCRdb independently ran MiXCR on the 5' RACE reads; one entry per CDR3 protein. Here the sample spans 360,000 or so distinct CDR3 sequences, 11% being singletons. Source: PBMCs, taken on the day of the first yellow fever vaccination. All receptors derive from a man aged 18 to 30 who received the YFV17D yellow fever vaccine.

The chain is built from TRBV29-1 and TRBJ2-5; D might be TRBD2 (6 bases). This CDR3 spans 15 amino acids. The V end lost 2 bases, the J end lost 4 bases, and 17 bases lay between the germline ends. The germline gives CDR1 SQVTM, CDR2 ANQGSEA. The CDR3 loop is CSVEPDYHKGETQYF. The CDR3 DNA follows: TGCAGCGTTGAACCGGACTACCATAAAGGAGAGACCCAGTACTTC.

This clonotype appeared a few times. CDR3 region: CASSKTSGGRSSGANVLTF. CDR3 nucleotide sequence: TGTGCCAGCAGCAAGACTAGCGGGGGACGAAGCTCTGGGGCCAACGTCCTGACTTTC. This rearrangement joins TRBV9 to TRBJ2-6, with 12 nucleotides matching TRBD2. The CDR3 has 19 amino acids. Trimming took 4 bases from V and 0 from J; bases not matched to a gene: 8. The germline V gene encodes CDR1 SGDLS and CDR2 YYNGEE.

The rearrangement uses TRBV11-1 and TRBJ2-7, with 8 bases that match TRBD2. This CDR3 region has 18 residues. CDR1 is SGHAT and CDR2 is FQDESV in the germline V gene (reference sequence). After removal of 3 bases from V and 3 bases from J, the junction contained 16 bases not matched to a gene. CDR3 amino acids: CASSFWGPREGPFYEQYV. CDR3 sequence (DNA): TGTGCCAGCAGCTTTTGGGGACCACGGGAGGGGCCTTTCTACGAGCAGTACGTC.